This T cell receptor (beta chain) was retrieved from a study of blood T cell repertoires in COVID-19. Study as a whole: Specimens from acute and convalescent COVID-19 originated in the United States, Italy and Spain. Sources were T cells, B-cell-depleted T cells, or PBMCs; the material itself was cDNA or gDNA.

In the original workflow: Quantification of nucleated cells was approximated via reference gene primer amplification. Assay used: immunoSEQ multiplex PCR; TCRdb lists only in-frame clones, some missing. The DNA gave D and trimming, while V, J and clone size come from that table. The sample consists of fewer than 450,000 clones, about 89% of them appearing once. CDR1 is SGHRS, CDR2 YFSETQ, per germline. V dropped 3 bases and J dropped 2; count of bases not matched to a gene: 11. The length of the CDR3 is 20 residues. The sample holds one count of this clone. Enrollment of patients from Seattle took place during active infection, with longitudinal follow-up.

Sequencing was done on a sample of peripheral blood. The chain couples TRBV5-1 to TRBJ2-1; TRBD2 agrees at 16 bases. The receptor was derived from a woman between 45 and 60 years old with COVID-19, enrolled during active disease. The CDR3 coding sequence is TGCGCCAGCAGCTGGTTTAAACCGGGACTAGCGGGAGGGCCCTACAATGAGCAGTTCTTC. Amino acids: CASSWFKPGLAGGPYNEQFF.